This T cell receptor beta chain comes out of a study of T cell repertoires in cytomegalovirus infection. TCRdb reanalysed the reads using MiXCR and keeps one entry per CDR3 protein. The data hold more than 400,000 distinct CDR3 sequences, with about 26% observed a single time. General study findings and limits: In two of eight donors, the top clonotype was HLA-C-restricted CMV-specific.

This clonotype was seen more than once but under ten times. What it binds is not known. The CDR3 runs to 16 residues. Germline CDR1 and CDR2: SGHVS and FNYEAQ. V gave up 5 bases and J gave up 8 bases; unmatched junction bases: 12. Source material: PBMCs. This receptor was taken from a human donor in good health (CMV status not recorded). Some clones in this sample may be carry-over from other donors' samples. The chain carries TRBV7-6 and TRBJ2-1, with 10 bases aligning to TRBD2. This chain's CDR3 is CASSPSLAGVSHEQFF. In DNA form, the CDR3 reads TGTGCCAGCAGCCCGTCCCTAGCGGGAGTTTCCCATGAGCAGTTCTTC.